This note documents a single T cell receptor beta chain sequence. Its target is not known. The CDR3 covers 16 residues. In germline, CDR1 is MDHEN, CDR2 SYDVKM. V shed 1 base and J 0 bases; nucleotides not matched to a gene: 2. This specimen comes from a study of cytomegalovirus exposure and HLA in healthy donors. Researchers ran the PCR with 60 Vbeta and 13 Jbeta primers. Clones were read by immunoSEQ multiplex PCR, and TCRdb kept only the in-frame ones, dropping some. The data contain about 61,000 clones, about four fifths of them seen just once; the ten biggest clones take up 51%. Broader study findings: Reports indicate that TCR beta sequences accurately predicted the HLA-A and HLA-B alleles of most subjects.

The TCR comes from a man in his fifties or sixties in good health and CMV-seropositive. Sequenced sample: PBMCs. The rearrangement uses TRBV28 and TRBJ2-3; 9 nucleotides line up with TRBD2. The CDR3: CASSLYSGGSTDTQYF. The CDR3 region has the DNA TGTGCCAGCAGTTTATATAGCGGGGGAAGCACAGATACGCAGTATTTT.